A single TCR beta chain is shown here with its context. Its antigen is still unknown. A read error may produce the germline difference seen at one junction end. This entry belongs to a study of OX40 agonist ivuxolimab in advanced cancers. Across the study: Anti-PD-1, anti-PD-L1 or anti-CTLA-4 therapy given earlier was allowed, and 40% had some.

Findings of the study overall: Expanded clones tended on average to be more numerous among CD8+ T cells than CD4+.

Method: immunoSEQ multiplex PCR; TCRdb's copy keeps in-frame clones and lacks some. Here the sample spans 42,000 or so clones, approximately 92% being singletons. No patient had autoimmune disease or received systemic immunosuppression. The sequence derives from an adult with an advanced solid tumor such as melanoma, head and neck, liver or kidney cancer. The source was CD4+ or CD8+ T cells sorted from blood, collected in a trial of the OX40 agonist ivuxolimab.

The CDR3 region has the DNA TGCGCCAGCAGCTGGACTAGCGGGAGCAGAGATACGCAGTATTTT. Translation gives CASSWTSGSRDTQYF. The chain is built from TRBV5-1 and TRBJ2-3; TRBD2 aligns across 13 bases. The germline V gene has CDR1 SGHRS and CDR2 YFSETQ. The CDR3 extends over 15 amino acids.